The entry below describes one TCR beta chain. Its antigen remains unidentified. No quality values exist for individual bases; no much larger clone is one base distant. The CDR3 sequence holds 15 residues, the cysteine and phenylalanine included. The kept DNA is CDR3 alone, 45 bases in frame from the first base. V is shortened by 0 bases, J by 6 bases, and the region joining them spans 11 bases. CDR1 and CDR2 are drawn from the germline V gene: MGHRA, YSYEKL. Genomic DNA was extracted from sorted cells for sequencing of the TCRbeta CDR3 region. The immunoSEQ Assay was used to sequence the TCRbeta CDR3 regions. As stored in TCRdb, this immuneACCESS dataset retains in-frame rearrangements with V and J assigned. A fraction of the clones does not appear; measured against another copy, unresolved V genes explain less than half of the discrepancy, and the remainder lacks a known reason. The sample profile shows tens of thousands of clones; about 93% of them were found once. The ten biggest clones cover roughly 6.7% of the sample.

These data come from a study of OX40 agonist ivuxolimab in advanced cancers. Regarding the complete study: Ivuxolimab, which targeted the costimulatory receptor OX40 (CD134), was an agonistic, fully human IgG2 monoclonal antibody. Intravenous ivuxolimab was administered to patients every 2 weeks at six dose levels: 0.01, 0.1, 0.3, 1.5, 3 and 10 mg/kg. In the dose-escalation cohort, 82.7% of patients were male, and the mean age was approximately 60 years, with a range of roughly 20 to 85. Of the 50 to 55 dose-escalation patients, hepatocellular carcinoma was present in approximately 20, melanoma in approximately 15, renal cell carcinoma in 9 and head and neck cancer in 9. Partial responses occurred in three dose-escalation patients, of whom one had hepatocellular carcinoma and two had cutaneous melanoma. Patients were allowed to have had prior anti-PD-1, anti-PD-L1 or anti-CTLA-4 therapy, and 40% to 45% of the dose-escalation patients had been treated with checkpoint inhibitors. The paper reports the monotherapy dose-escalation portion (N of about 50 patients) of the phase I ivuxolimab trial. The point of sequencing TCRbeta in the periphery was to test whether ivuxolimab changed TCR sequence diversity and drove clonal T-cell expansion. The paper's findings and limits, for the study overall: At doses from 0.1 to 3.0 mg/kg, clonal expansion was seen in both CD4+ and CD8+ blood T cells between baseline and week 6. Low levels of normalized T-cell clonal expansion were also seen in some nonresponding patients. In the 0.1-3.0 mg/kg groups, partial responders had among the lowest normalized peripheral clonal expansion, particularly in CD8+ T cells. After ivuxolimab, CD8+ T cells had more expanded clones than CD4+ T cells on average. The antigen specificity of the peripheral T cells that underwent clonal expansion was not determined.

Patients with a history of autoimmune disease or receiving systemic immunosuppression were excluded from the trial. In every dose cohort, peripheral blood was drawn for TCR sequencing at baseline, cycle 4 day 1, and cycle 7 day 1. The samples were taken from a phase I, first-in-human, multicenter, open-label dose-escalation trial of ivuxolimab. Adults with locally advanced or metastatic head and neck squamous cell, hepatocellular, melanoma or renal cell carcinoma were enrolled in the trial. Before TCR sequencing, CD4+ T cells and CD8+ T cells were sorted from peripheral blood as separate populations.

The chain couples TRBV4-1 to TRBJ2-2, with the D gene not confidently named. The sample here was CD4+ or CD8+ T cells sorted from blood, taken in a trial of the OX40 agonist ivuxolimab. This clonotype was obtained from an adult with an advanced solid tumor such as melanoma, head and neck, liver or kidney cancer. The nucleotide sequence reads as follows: TGCGCCAGCAGCCAAGACCCGGGTTTTTCCGGGGAGCTGTTTTTT. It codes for CASSQDPGFSGELFF.